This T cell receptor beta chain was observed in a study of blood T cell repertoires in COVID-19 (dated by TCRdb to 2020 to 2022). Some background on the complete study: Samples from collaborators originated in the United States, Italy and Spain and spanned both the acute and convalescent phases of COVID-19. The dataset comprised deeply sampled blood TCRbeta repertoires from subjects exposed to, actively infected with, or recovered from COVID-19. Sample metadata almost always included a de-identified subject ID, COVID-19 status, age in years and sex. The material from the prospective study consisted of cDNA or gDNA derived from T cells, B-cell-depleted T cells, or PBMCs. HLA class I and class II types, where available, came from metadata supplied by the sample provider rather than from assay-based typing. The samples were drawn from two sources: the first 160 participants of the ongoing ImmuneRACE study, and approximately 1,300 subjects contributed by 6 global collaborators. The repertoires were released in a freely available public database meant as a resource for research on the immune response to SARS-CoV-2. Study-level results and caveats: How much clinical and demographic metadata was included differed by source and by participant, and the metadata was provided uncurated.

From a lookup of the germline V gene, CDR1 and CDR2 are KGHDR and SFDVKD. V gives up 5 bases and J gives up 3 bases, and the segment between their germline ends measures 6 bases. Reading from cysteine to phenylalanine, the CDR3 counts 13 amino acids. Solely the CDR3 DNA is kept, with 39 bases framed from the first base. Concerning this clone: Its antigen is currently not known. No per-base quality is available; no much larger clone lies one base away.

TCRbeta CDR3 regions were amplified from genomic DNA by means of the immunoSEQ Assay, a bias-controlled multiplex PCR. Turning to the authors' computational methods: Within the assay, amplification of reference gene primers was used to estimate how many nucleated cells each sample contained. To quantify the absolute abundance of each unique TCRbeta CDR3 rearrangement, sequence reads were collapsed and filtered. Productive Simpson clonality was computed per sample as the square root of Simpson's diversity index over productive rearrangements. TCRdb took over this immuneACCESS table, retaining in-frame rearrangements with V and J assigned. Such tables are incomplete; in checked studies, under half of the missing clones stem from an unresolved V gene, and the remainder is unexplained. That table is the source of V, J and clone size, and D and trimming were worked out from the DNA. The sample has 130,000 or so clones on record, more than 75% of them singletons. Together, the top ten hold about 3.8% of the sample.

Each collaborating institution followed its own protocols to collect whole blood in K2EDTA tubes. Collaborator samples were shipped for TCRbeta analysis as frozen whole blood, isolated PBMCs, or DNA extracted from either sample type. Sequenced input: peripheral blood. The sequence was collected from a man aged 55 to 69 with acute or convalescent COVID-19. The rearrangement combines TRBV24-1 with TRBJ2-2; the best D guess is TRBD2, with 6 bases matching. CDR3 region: CATSGGDTGELFF. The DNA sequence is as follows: TGTGCCACCAGTGGGGGGGACACCGGGGAGCTGTTTTTT.